The 27 T cell receptor beta chains below come from one sample, sequenced in a study of blood T cells in healthy people across ages. Combining a sample-barcoded 5' primer with a J-beta primer mix, a second PCR ran for roughly 7 to 11 cycles. TCRdb itself ran the 5' RACE reads through MiXCR, one entry per CDR3 protein. The top ten hold 6.5% to 10% of the sample, which has some 1.4 million distinct CDR3 sequences, 42% seen once. Source material: blood. These receptors were collected from a woman between 18 and 29 years old in good health.

CDR3 coding DNA: TGTGCCAGCAGCCCGCCGACGGGGGGGCTGTCATCCTACAATGAGCAGTTCTTC. Amino acids: CASSPPTGGLSSYNEQFF. V gene TRBV13 combines with J gene TRBJ2-1, with 8 bases matching TRBD2. This CDR3 is built from 18 residues. V trimming: 5 bases; J trimming: 1 base; junction bases outside the gene matches: 13. The V gene's germline CDR1 is PRHDT and CDR2 FYEKMQ (reference sequence). Combining the CDR3 with reference TRBV13 and TRBJ2-1 gives the whole variable domain AAGVIQSPRHLIKEKRETATLKCYPIPRHDTVYWYQQGPGQDPQFLISFYEKMQSDKGSIPDRFSAQQFSDYHSELNMSSLELGDSALYFCASSPPTGGLSSYNEQFFGPGTRLTVL.

This clonotype came up a few times. In DNA form, the CDR3 reads TGTGCCACCAACCTGGATGGCTACGAGCAGTACTTC. Protein sequence: CATNLDGYEQYF. The genes are TRBV5-6 and TRBJ2-7; D ambiguous. The CDR3 sequence is 12 residues long. Trimming removed 9 bases from V and 3 bases from J, with 13 bases in between. In germline, CDR1 is SGHDT, CDR2 YYEEEE.

This clonotype was found a few times. The rearrangement joins TRBV12-5 to TRBJ2-3; no clear D gene. The V end lost 1 base, the J end lost 2 bases, and 13 bases lay between the germline ends. Germline V gene sequence: CDR1 LGHNT, CDR2 FRNRAP. The CDR3 contains 16 residues. CDR3 DNA: TGTGCTAGTGGTTTGGACCTAGACACCTACACAGATACGCAGTATTTT. Its protein is CASGLDLDTYTDTQYF.

There are a few counts of this clonotype. This chain links TRBV20-1 with TRBJ1-1; D not certain. Trimming removed 4 bases at V and 5 bases at J, with 8 bases between. The CDR3 runs 11 residues. The germline gives CDR1 DFQATT, CDR2 SNEGSKA (reference sequence). CDR3 DNA: TGCAGTGCTATTAAAAATACTGAAGCTTTCTTT. The encoded protein is CSAIKNTEAFF.

V gene TRBV7-9 combines with J gene TRBJ2-5; D perhaps matches TRBD1 (6 bases). The CDR3 covers 16 residues. Germline lookup yields CDR1 SEHNR and CDR2 FQNEAQ (reference sequence). Trimming removed 5 bases at V and 4 bases at J, with 20 bases between. In nucleotides, the CDR3 is TGTGCCAGCAGCCCCGGTGGGGACACCCTTCGAGAGACCCAGTACTTC. It yields the protein CASSPGGDTLRETQYF.

The chain couples TRBV20-1 to TRBJ2-3; 11 positions match TRBD2. V lost 3 bases, J lost 2 bases, and 7 bases stayed unmatched. The CDR3 runs to 16 residues. Germline values: CDR1 DFQATT, CDR2 SNEGSKA (reference sequence). The CDR3 DNA sequence: TGCAGTGCTAGCGGGACTAGCGGAGTCCACACAGATACGCAGTATTTT. Its protein product is CSASGTSGVHTDTQYF.

V is TRBV12-3 or TRBV12-4 and J is TRBJ2-2; a weak D match, TRBD2 (7 bases). V lost 3 bases and J lost 6, with 14 bases in between. The CDR3 covers 15 residues. In nucleotides, the CDR3 is TGTGCCAGCAGTTTGGGCGGGGGCTCCGCCGGGGAGCTGTTTTTT. Its translation is CASSLGGGSAGELFF.

This sequence joins TRBV20-1 and TRBJ2-3, with D maybe TRBD2 (5 bases). Germline CDR1 and CDR2: DFQATT and SNEGSKA (reference sequence). The CDR3 is made up of 13 amino acids. Trimming left V 6 bases short and J 0 bases short, with 10 bases between. The CDR3 region is CSAQRTSTDTQYF. CDR3 DNA sequence: TGCAGTGCCCAGCGGACTAGCACAGATACGCAGTATTTT.

This chain uses TRBV27 with TRBJ2-5; TRBD2 is a possible D gene (6 bases). Germline CDR1 reads MNHEY; CDR2 reads SMNVEV (reference sequence). This CDR3 spans 16 amino acids. The V gene lost 3 bases and the J gene lost 10 bases, with 24 bases spanning the gap. CDR3 loop: CASSFSFTEGTVGQYF. DNA of the CDR3: TGTGCCAGCAGTTTTAGCTTTACGGAGGGGACGGTGGGCCAGTACTTC.

This rearrangement joins TRBV6-5 to TRBJ2-7, with 7 bases matching TRBD1. V trimming: 5 bases; J trimming: 4 bases; junction bases outside the gene matches: 8. Looked up from germline, CDR1 is MNHEY and CDR2 is SVGAGI. The CDR3 covers 14 residues. CDR3 in amino acids: CASSGSTGSYEQYF. CDR3 in DNA: TGTGCCAGCAGTGGCTCGACAGGGAGTTACGAGCAGTACTTC.

The chain couples TRBV27 to TRBJ2-5, with a weak D call TRBD1 (6 bases). V lost 6 bases to trimming and J lost 2 bases, with 16 bases between them. This CDR3 comprises 15 residues. Germline CDR1 MNHEY, CDR2 SMNVEV (reference sequence). In DNA, the CDR3 is TGTGCCAGCAGACCAAGGGGCAGGGGACAAGAGACCCAGTACTTC. Protein product: CASRPRGRGQETQYF.

This clonotype was observed a few times. The chain uses TRBV12-3 or TRBV12-4 and TRBJ2-7; D gene ambiguous. CDR3 length: 11 residues. The germline V and J ends were trimmed by 4 bases and 5 bases, with 6 bases remaining between them. DNA of the CDR3: TGTGCCAGCAGTTACACCGACGAGCAGTACTTC. Residues: CASSYTDEQYF.

V gene TRBV3-1 combines with J gene TRBJ2-7; either TRBD1 or TRBD2 may fit D (5 bases each). CDR1 and CDR2 from the germline V gene are LGHDT and YNNKEL (reference sequence). The CDR3 contains 14 residues. Trimming took 3 bases from V and 6 from J, leaving 15 bases between them. The DNA of the CDR3 is TGTGCCAGCAGCCACTGGGAGACGGGACGCGAGCAGTACTTC. As protein: CASSHWETGREQYF.

The rearrangement joins TRBV28 to TRBJ2-1; D unclear. The J call may be wrong; the DNA end is better matched by TRBJ2-7. CDR3 length: 12 amino acids. Germline CDR1 MDHEN, CDR2 SYDVKM. CDR3 loop: CASSSIYNEQYF. The CDR3 bases are TGTGCCAGCAGCAGTATATACAATGAGCAGTACTTC.

The rearrangement links TRBV12-3 or TRBV12-4 to TRBJ2-2; 8 bases align to TRBD2. This CDR3 spans 18 amino acids. Trimming at V came to 6 bases and at J to 0 bases, leaving 12 bases not matched to a gene. The CDR3 DNA is TGTGCCAGCAGCTCAACTTCGGGGGGGGACCCGAACACCGGGGAGCTGTTTTTT. This sequence encodes CASSSTSGGDPNTGELFF.

This chain links TRBV27 with TRBJ2-1, with D maybe TRBD2 (5 bases). Germline CDR1 MNHEY, CDR2 SMNVEV (reference sequence). The CDR3 totals 15 residues. V gave up 3 bases and J gave up 2 bases, with 11 bases separating them. The CDR3 coding sequence is TGTGCCAGCAGTTTGAGGGAAACCACCTACAATGAGCAGTTCTTC. Residues: CASSLRETTYNEQFF.

The V gene is TRBV6-1, the J gene TRBJ2-1; D is perhaps TRBD1 (5 bases). V shed 6 bases and J shed 4 bases, with 25 bases lying between them. The CDR3 has 18 residues. Germline V gives CDR1 MNHNS, CDR2 SASEGT. The CDR3 is CASSVSLGPLKEYNEQFF. DNA of the CDR3: TGTGCCAGCAGCGTGAGTTTGGGGCCCTTAAAAGAGTACAATGAGCAGTTCTTC.

This clonotype appeared many times. This sequence joins TRBV2 and TRBJ2-3; the match to TRBD2 covers 7 bases. Per the germline V gene, CDR1 is SNHLY and CDR2 is FYNNEI. The junction had 6 bases not matched to a gene; V was cut back by 3 bases and J by 3 bases. The CDR3 is 15 residues long. CDR3 in DNA: TGTGCCAGCAGTGATTTGGGAGGGACTACAGATACGCAGTATTTT. This encodes CASSDLGGTTDTQYF. Full variable domain (missing parts from reference TRBV2 and TRBJ2-3): EPEVTQTPSHQVTQMGQEVILRCVPISNHLYFYWYRQILGQKVEFLVSFYNNEISEKSEIFDDQFSVERPDGSNFTLKIRSTKLEDSAMYFCASSDLGGTTDTQYFGPGTRLTVL.

There are a few counts of this clonotype. The chain employs TRBV6-6 and TRBJ2-4, with TRBD1 identical over 9 bases. The CDR3 has 14 residues. After removal of 6 bases from V and 15 bases from J, the junction contained 15 bases not matched to a gene. Germline V gives CDR1 MNHNY, CDR2 SVGAGI (reference sequence). CDR3 coding DNA: TGTGCCAGCAGCCTCCGGGACAGGGATATTCCTGCGTACTTC. Its protein is CASSLRDRDIPAYF.

The chain combines TRBV9 with TRBJ2-1, with TRBD2 matching 10 bases. CDR3 length equals 16 residues. Looked up from germline, CDR1 is SGDLS and CDR2 is YYNGEE. Trimming cost V 0 bases and J 7 bases; bases outside gene matches: 7. The CDR3 here is CASSVAAQRGGNEQFF. CDR3 nucleotides: TGTGCCAGCAGCGTAGCAGCGCAGCGGGGGGGTAATGAGCAGTTCTTC.

This clonotype occurred a few times. The chain links TRBV20-1 to TRBJ2-3; TRBD2 agrees at 7 bases. The CDR3 is 16 amino acids. Germline CDR1 and CDR2: DFQATT and SNEGSKA (reference sequence). J lost 2 bases, V lost 0 bases, and 8 bases had no gene match. CDR3 sequence reads: CSARDIAGPYTDTQYF. The CDR3, as DNA: TGCAGTGCTAGAGACATAGCGGGTCCGTACACAGATACGCAGTATTTT.

This clonotype has a count of ten or more. The chain recombines TRBV12-3 or TRBV12-4 with TRBJ2-3; no firm D call. V was trimmed by 7 bases and J by 0 bases, leaving 11 bases between them. The CDR3 loop spans 14 amino acids. The CDR3 DNA reads as TGTGCCAGCACCCCCCTGGCTAGCACAGATACGCAGTATTTT. Protein: CASTPLASTDTQYF.

The V gene is TRBV6-5, the J gene TRBJ2-7; D gene unclear. The CDR3 is 14 amino acids. The germline gives CDR1 MNHEY, CDR2 SVGAGI. Trimming stripped 5 bases from V and 0 bases from J, with 11 bases between. The CDR3 DNA sequence: TGTGCCAGCAGTAAAGCTCCGAGCTCCTACGAGCAGTACTTC. This translates into CASSKAPSSYEQYF.

This sequence joins TRBV5-1 and TRBJ2-1; D is unresolved. The CDR3 totals 15 residues. Germline V CDR1 and CDR2: SGHRS, YFSETQ. V lost 0 bases to trimming and J lost 2 bases, with 9 bases between them. The CDR3 sequence is CASSLGSRTYNEQFF. The CDR3 DNA is TGCGCCAGCAGCTTGGGAAGTAGAACCTACAATGAGCAGTTCTTC.

The rearrangement joins TRBV12-3 or TRBV12-4 to TRBJ2-7; 11 nucleotides match TRBD2. The CDR3 length is 17 residues. The J segment lost 3 bases and the V segment lost 4 bases, leaving 11 bases of the junction unmatched. The CDR3 sequence: CASSSRSRGTSGYEQYF. Written as DNA, the CDR3 is TGTGCCAGCAGTTCTCGATCCCGGGGGACTAGCGGCTACGAGCAGTACTTC.

V gene TRBV12-3 or TRBV12-4 combines with J gene TRBJ2-3, with D unresolved. The CDR3 is made up of 13 amino acids. V dropped 3 bases and J dropped 6 bases, with 10 bases sitting between them. The CDR3 sequence is CASSLATGDTQYF. The CDR3 coding sequence is TGTGCCAGCAGTTTGGCAACGGGCGATACGCAGTATTTT.

This clonotype was counted between two and nine times. The chain carries TRBV4-1 and TRBJ1-5, with D unresolved. CDR3 length: 15 amino acids. V shed 1 base and J shed 3 bases, with 10 bases lying between them. CDR1 MGHRA and CDR2 YSYEKL come from the germline V gene. DNA for the CDR3: TGCGCCAGCAGCCAAGTGGGCAGATACAATCAGCCCCAGCATTTT. Its translation: CASSQVGRYNQPQHF.